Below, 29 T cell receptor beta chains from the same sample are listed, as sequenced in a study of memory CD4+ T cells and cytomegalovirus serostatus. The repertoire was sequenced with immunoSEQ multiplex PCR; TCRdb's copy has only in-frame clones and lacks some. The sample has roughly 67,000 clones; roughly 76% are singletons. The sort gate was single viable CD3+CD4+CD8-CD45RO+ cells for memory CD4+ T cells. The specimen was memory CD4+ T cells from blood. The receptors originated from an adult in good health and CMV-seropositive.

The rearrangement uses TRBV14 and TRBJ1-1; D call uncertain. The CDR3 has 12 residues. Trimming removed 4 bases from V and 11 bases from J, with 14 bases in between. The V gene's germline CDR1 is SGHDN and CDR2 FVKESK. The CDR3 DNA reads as TGTGCCAGCAGCCCCACCCGGTTTAGGGCTTTCTTT. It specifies CASSPTRFRAFF.

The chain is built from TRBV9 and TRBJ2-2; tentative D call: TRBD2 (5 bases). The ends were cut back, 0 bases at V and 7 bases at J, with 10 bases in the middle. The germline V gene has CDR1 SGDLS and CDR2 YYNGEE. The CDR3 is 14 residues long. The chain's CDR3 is CASSVGGKGGELFF. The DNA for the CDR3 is TGTGCCAGCAGCGTAGGAGGGAAGGGCGGGGAGCTGTTTTTT.

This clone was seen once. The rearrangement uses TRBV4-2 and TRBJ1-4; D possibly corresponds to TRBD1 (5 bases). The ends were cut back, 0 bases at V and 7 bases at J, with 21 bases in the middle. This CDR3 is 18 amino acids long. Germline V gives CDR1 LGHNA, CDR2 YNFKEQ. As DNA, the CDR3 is TGTGCCAGCAGCCAAGACACTGTAGGGGCGGACGATGGTGAAAAACTGTTTTTT. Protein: CASSQDTVGADDGEKLFF.

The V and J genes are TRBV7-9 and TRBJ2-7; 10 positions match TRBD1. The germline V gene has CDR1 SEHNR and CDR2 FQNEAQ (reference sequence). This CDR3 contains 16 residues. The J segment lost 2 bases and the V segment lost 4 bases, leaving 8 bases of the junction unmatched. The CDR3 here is CASSSDPGQGPYEQYF. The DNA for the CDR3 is TGTGCCAGCAGCTCAGATCCGGGACAGGGGCCCTACGAGCAGTACTTC.

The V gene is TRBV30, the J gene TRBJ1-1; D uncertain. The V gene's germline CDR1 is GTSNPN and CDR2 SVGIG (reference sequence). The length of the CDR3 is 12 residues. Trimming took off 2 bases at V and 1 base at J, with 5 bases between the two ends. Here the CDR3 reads CAWSKGNTEAFF. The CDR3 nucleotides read TGTGCCTGGAGTAAGGGGAACACTGAAGCTTTCTTT. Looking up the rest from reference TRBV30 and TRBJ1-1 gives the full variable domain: SQTIHQWPATLVQPVGSPLSLECTVEGTSNPNLYWYRQAAGRGLQLLFYSVGIGQISSEVPQNLSASRPQDRQFILSSKKLLLSDSGFYLCAWSKGNTEAFFGQGTRLTVV.

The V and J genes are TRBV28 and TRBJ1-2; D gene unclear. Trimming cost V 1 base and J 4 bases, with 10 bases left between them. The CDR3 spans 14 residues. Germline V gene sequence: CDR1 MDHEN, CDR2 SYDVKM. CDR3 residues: CASSLYAVTYGYTF. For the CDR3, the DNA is TGTGCCAGCAGTTTATATGCGGTAACCTATGGCTACACCTTC.

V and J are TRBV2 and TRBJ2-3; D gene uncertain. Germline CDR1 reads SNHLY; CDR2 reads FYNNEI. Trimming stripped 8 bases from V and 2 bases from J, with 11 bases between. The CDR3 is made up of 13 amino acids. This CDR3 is CASARAVTDTQYF. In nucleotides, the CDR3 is TGTGCCAGCGCTCGGGCCGTCACAGATACGCAGTATTTT. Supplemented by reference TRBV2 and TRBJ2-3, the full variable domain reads EPEVTQTPSHQVTQMGQEVILRCVPISNHLYFYWYRQILGQKVEFLVSFYNNEISEKSEIFDDQFSVERPDGSNFTLKIRSTKLEDSAMYFCASARAVTDTQYFGPGTRLTVL.

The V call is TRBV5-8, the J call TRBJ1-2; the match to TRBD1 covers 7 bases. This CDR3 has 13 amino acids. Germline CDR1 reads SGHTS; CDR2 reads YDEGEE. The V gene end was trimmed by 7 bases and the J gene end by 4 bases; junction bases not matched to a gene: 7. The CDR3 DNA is TGTGCCAGCTTCGAGACAGGGTCCTATGGCTACACCTTC. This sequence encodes CASFETGSYGYTF.

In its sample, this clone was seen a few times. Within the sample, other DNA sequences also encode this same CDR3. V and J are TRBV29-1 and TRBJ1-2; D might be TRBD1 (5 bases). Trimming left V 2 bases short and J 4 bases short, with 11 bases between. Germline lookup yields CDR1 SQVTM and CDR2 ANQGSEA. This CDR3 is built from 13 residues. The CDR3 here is CSVESGGGYGYTF. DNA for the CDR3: TGCAGCGTTGAATCCGGGGGGGGCTATGGCTACACCTTC.

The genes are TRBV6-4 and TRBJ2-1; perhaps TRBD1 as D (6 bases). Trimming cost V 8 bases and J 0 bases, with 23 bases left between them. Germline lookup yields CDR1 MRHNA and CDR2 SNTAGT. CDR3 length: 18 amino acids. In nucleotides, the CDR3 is TGTGCCAGCTTCCCAGGTGGGGGCAAGTCAAGCTCCTACAATGAGCAGTTCTTC. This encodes CASFPGGGKSSSYNEQFF.

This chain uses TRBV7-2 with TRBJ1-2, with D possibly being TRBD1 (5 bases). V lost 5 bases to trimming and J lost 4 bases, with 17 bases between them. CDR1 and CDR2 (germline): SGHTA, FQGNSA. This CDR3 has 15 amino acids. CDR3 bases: TGTGCCAGCAGCCCGGATGGGGCGCAGCGCTATGGCTACACCTTC. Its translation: CASSPDGAQRYGYTF.

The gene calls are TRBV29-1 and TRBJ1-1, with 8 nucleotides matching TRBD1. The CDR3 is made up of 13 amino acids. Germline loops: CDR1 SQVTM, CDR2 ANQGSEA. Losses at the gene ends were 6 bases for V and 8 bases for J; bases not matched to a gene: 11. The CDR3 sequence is CSVSPAGGGEAFF. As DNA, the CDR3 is TGCAGCGTATCACCGGCAGGGGGCGGGGAAGCTTTCTTT.

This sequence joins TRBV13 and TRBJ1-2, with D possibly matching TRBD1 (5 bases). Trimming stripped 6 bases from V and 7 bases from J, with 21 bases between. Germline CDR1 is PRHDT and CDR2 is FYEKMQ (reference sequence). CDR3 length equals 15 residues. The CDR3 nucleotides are TGTGCCAGCAGACCCATGACCGGGGCTCGGGCTGGCTACACCTTC. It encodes CASRPMTGARAGYTF.

CDR3 sequence reads: CASLADRGRGLSGYTF. CDR3 DNA: TGTGCCAGCTTAGCGGACAGGGGGCGAGGTCTCTCTGGCTACACCTTC. The J gene is TRBJ1-2, the V gene TRBV18; TRBD1 matches at 11 bases. The CDR3 has 16 amino acids. The V and J ends lost 7 bases and 7 bases, in that order; junction bases with no gene match: 14. Germline V gene lookup returns CDR1 KGHSH and CDR2 LQKENI.

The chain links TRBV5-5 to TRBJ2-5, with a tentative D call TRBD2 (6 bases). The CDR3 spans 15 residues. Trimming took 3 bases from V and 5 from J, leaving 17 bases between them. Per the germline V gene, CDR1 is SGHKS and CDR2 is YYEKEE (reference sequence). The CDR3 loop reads CASSYDRDGGETQYF. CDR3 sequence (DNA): TGTGCCAGCAGCTACGACCGGGACGGAGGGGAGACCCAGTACTTC.

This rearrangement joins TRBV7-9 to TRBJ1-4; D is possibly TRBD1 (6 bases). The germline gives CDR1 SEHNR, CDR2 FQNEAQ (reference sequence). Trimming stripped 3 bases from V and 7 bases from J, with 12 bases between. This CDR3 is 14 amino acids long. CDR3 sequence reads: CASSFSQGSEKLFF. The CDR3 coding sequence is TGTGCCAGCAGCTTTTCACAGGGCTCTGAAAAACTGTTTTTT.

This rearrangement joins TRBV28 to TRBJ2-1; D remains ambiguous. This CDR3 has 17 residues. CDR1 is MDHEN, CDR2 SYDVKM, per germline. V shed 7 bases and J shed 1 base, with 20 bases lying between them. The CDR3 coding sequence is TGTGCCAGCACTTCCGCTGGGCAGGCCTTATCCTACAATGAGCAGTTCTTC. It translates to CASTSAGQALSYNEQFF.

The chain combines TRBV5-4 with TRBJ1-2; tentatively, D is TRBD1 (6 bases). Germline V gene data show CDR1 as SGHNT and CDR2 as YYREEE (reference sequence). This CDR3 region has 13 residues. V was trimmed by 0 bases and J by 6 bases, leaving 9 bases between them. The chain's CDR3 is CASSLVAGDGYTF. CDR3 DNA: TGTGCCAGCAGCTTGGTGGCAGGGGATGGCTACACCTTC.

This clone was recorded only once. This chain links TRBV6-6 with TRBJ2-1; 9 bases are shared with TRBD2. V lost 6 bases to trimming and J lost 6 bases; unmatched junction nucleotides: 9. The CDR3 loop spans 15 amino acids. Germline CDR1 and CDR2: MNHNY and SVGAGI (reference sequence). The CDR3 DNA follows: TGTGCCAGCAGCTCCCGCGGGGGGGCGGGCAATGAGCAGTTCTTC. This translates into CASSSRGGAGNEQFF.

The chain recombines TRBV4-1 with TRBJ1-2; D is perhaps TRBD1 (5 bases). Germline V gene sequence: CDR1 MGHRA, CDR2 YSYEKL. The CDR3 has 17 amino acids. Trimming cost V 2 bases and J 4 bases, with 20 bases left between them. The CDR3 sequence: CASSQYGAGEDGYGYTF. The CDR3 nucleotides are TGCGCCAGCAGCCAATATGGGGCCGGGGAAGATGGCTATGGCTACACCTTC.

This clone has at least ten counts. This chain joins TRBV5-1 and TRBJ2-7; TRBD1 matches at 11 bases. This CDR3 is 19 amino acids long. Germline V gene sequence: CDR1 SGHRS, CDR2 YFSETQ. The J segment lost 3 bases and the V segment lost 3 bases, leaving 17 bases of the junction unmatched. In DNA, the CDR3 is TGCGCCAGCAGCTCCTCCACCTTTCGTCCCGGGACAGGGGGCTACGAGCAGTACTTC. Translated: CASSSSTFRPGTGGYEQYF. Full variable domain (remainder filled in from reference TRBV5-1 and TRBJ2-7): KAGVTQTPRYLIKTRGQQVTLSCSPISGHRSVSWYQQTPGQGLQFLFEYFSETQRNKGNFPGRFSGRQFSNSRSEMNVSTLELGDSALYLCASSSSTFRPGTGGYEQYFGPGTRLTVT.

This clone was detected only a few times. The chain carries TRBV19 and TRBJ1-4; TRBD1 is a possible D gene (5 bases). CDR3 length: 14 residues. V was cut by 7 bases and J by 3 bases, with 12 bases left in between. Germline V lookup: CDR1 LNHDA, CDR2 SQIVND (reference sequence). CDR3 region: CASTRGSSNEKLFF. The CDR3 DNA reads TGTGCCAGTACAAGGGGAAGCTCTAATGAAAAACTGTTTTTT.

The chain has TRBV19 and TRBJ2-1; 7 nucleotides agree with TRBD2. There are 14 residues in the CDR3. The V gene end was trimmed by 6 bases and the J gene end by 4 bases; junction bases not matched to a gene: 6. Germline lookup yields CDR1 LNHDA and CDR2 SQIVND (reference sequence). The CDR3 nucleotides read TGTGCCAGTAGGCTAGCGGAGGCTTACAATGAGCAGTTCTTC. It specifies CASRLAEAYNEQFF.

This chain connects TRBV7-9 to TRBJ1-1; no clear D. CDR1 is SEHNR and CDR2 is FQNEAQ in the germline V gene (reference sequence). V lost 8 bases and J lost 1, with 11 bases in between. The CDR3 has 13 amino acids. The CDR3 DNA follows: TGTGCCAGCCGCCGCCAACAGAACACTGAAGCTTTCTTT. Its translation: CASRRQQNTEAFF.

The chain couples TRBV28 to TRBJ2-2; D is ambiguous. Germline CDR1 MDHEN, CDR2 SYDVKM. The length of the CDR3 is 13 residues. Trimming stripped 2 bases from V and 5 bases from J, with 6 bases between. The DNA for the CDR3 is TGTGCCAGCAGTTTACATGGTACCGGGGAGCTGTTTTTT. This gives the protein CASSLHGTGELFF.

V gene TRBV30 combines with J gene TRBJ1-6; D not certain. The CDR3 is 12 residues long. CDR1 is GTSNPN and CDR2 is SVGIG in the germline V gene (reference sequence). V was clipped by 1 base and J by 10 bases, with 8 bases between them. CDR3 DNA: TGTGCCTGGAGTGCCCGAAACTCACCCCTCCACTTT. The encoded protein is CAWSARNSPLHF.

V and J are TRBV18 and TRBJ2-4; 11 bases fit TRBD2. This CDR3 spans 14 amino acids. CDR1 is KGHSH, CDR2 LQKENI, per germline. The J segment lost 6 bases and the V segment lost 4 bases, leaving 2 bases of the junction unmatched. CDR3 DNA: TGTGCCAGCTCACTTGGGACTAGCGGAAACATTCAGTACTTC. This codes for CASSLGTSGNIQYF.

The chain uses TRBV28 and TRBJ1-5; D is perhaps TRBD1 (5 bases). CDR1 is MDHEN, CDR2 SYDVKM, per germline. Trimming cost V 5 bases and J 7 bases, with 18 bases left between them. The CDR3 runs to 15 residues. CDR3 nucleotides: TGTGCCAGCAGTCAGGGCGTGGGGGAGGAACAGCCCCAGCATTTT. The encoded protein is CASSQGVGEEQPQHF.

For the CDR3, the DNA is TGTGCCAGTAGGTTGACAGGGAACTATGGCTACACCTTC. It yields the protein CASRLTGNYGYTF. The gene calls are TRBV19 and TRBJ1-2; 7 bases match TRBD1. The germline CDR1 and CDR2 sequences are LNHDA and SQIVND (reference sequence). This CDR3 is 13 amino acids long. J was trimmed by 2 bases and V by 6 bases; bases with no gene match: 3.